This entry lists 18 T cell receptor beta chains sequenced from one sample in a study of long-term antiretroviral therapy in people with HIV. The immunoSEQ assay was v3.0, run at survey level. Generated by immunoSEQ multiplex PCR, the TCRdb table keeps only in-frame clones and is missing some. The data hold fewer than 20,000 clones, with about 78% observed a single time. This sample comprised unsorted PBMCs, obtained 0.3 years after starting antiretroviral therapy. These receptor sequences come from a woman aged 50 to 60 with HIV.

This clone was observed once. The CDR3 bases are TGTGCCTGGAGGGAACAGGGGAACACTGAAGCTTTCTTT. Translated, it gives CAWREQGNTEAFF. The rearrangement joins TRBV30 to TRBJ1-1; TRBD1 is a possible D gene (6 bases). The length of the CDR3 is 13 residues. Per the germline V gene, CDR1 is GTSNPN and CDR2 is SVGIG (reference sequence). V was shortened by 3 bases and J by 1 base, with 9 bases between the two germline ends. Combining the CDR3 with reference TRBV30 and TRBJ1-1 gives the whole variable domain SQTIHQWPATLVQPVGSPLSLECTVEGTSNPNLYWYRQAAGRGLQLLFYSVGIGQISSEVPQNLSASRPQDRQFILSSKKLLLSDSGFYLCAWREQGNTEAFFGQGTRLTVV.

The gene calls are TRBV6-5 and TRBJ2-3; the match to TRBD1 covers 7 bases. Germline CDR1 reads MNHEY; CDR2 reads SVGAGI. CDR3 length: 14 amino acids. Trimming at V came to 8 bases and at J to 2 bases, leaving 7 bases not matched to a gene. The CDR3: CASARGPSTDTQYF. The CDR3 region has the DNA TGTGCCAGCGCTAGGGGGCCCTCCACAGATACGCAGTATTTT.

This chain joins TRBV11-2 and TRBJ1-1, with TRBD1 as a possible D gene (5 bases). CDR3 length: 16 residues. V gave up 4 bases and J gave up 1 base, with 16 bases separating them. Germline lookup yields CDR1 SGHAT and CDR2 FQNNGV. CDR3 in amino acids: CASSSKRGQGNTEAFF. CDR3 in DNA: TGTGCCAGCAGCTCAAAGCGGGGTCAGGGGAACACTGAAGCTTTCTTT.

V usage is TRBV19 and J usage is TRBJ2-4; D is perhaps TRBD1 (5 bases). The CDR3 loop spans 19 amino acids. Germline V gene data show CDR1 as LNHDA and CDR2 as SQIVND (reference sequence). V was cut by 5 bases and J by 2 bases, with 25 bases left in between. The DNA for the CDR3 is TGTGCCAGTAGTTTCACCGTCGGTTGGGGCAGCTATCCCAAAAACATTCAGTACTTC. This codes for CASSFTVGWGSYPKNIQYF. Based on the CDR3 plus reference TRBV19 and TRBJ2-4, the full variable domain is DGGITQSPKYLFRKEGQNVTLSCEQNLNHDAMYWYRQDPGQGLRLIYYSQIVNDFQKGDIAEGYSVSREKKESFPLTVTSAQKNPTAFYLCASSFTVGWGSYPKNIQYFGAGTRLSVL.

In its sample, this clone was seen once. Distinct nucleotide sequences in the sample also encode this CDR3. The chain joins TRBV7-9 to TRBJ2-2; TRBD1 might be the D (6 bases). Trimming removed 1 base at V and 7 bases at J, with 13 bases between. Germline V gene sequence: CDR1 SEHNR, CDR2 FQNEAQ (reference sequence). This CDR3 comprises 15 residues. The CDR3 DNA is TGTGCCAGCAGCTTAGTAGGGCAGGGGCACGGGGAGCTGTTTTTT. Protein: CASSLVGQGHGELFF.

The CDR3 reads CASSPMGRLKAKNIQYF. The CDR3 DNA reads as TGTGCCAGCTCACCCATGGGACGTCTCAAAGCCAAAAACATTCAGTACTTC. The rearrangement joins TRBV18 to TRBJ2-4, with D perhaps given as TRBD1 or TRBD2 (5 bases each). The CDR3 runs to 17 residues. Germline V gene sequence: CDR1 KGHSH, CDR2 LQKENI. Trimming removed 3 bases at V and 0 bases at J, with 15 bases between.

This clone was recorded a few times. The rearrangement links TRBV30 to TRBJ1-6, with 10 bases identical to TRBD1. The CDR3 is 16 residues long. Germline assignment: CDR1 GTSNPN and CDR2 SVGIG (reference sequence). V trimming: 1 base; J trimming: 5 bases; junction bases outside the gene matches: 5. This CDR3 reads CAWSGLGTGDNSPLHF. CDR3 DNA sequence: TGTGCCTGGAGTGGACTAGGGACAGGGGATAATTCACCCCTCCACTTT.

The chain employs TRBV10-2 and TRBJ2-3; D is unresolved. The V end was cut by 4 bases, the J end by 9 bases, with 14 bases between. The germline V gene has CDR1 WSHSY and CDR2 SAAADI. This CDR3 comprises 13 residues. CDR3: CASSAPTLGTQYF. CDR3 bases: TGCGCCAGCAGTGCACCCACCTTAGGGACGCAGTATTTT.

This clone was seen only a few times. As DNA, the CDR3 is TGTGCCAGCAGCTACCCCTTCGGGACAGGGGAGAAGGGCTACACCTTC. Translated: CASSYPFGTGEKGYTF. J is TRBJ1-2 and V is TRBV7-9; 10 positions match TRBD1. The germline V gene has CDR1 SEHNR and CDR2 FQNEAQ (reference sequence). The length of the CDR3 is 16 residues. V lost 4 bases, J lost 8 bases, and 13 bases stayed unmatched.

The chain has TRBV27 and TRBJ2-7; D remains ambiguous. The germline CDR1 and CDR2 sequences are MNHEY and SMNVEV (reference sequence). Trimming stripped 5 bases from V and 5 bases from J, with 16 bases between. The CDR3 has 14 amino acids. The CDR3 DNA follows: TGTGCCAGCAGTCCCCTGACGGGTATCAACGAGCAGTACTTC. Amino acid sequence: CASSPLTGINEQYF.

Here the CDR3 reads CASSEIDGTMNTEAFF. CDR3 DNA: TGTGCCAGTAGTGAAATAGATGGGACAATGAACACTGAAGCTTTCTTT. This chain uses TRBV19 with TRBJ1-1; possible D gene TRBD1, 6 bases. V was shortened by 5 bases and J by 0 bases, with 16 bases between the two germline ends. Germline loops: CDR1 LNHDA, CDR2 SQIVND (reference sequence). The CDR3 extends over 16 amino acids. The whole variable domain, filled in from reference TRBV19 and TRBJ1-1, reads DGGITQSPKYLFRKEGQNVTLSCEQNLNHDAMYWYRQDPGQGLRLIYYSQIVNDFQKGDIAEGYSVSREKKESFPLTVTSAQKNPTAFYLCASSEIDGTMNTEAFFGQGTRLTVV.

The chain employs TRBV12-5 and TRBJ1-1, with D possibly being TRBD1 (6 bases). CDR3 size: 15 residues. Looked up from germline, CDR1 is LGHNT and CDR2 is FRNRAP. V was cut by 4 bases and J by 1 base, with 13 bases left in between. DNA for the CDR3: TGTGCTAGTGGTTCGCAGGGGCGGGCGAACACTGAAGCTTTCTTT. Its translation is CASGSQGRANTEAFF.

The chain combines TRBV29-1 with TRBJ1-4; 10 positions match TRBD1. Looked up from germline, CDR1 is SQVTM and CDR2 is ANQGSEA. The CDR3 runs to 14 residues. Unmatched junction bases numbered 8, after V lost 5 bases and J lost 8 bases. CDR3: CSVLGGGQGEKLFF. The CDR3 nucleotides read TGCAGCGTTCTAGGAGGGGGACAGGGGGAAAAACTGTTTTTT. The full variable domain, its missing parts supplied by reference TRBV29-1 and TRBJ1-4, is SAVISQKPSRDICQRGTSLTIQCQVDSQVTMMFWYRQQPGQSLTLIATANQGSEATYESGFVIDKFPISRPNLTFSTLTVSNMSPEDSSIYLCSVLGGGQGEKLFFGSGTQLSVL.

The CDR3 sequence is CAWSPGTNYGYTF. In DNA form, the CDR3 reads TGTGCCTGGAGTCCCGGGACAAACTATGGCTACACCTTC. The V gene is TRBV30, the J gene TRBJ1-2, with D perhaps matching TRBD1 (6 bases). The CDR3 has 13 amino acids. Trimming removed 2 bases from V and 2 bases from J, with 9 bases in between. From germline, CDR1 is GTSNPN and CDR2 SVGIG (reference sequence).

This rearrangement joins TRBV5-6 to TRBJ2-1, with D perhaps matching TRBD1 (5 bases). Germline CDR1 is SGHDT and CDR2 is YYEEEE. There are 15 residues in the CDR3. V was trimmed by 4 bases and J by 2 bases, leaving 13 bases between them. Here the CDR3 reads CASSLFLGAYNEQFF. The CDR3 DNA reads TGTGCCAGCAGCCTTTTCTTAGGGGCCTACAATGAGCAGTTCTTC.

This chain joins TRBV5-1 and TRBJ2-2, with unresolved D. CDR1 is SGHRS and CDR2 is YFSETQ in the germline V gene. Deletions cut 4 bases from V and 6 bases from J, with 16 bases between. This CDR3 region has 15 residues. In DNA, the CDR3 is TGCGCCAGCAGCAAGAAAGTGTCGGGCGCCGGGGAGCTGTTTTTT. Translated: CASSKKVSGAGELFF.

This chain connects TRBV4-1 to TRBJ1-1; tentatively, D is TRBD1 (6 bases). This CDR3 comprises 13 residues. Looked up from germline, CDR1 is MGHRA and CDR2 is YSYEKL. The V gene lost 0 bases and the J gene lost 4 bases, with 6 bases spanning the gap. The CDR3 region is CASSQEGATEAFF. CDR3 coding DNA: TGCGCCAGCAGCCAAGAGGGGGCCACTGAAGCTTTCTTT.

CDR3 loop: CASLPGQSNEQFF. CDR3 nucleotides: TGTGCCAGCTTACCGGGACAGAGCAATGAGCAGTTCTTC. The chain couples TRBV18 to TRBJ2-1; the match to TRBD1 covers 7 bases. Germline V gene data show CDR1 as KGHSH and CDR2 as LQKENI. The CDR3 spans 13 residues. V was clipped by 7 bases and J by 6 bases; unmatched bases: 6.